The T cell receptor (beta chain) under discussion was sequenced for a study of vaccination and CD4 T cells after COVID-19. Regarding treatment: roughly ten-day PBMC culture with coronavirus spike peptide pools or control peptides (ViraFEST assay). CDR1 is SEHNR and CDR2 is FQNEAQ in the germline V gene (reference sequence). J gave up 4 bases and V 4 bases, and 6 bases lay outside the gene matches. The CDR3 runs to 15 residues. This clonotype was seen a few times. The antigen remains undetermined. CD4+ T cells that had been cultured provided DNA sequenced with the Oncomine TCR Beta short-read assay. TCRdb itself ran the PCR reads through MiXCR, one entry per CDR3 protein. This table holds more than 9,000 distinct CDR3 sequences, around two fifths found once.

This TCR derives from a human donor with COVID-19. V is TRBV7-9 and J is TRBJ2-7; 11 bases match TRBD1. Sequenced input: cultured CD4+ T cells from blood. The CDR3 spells CASSSSGQGAYEQYF. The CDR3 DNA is TGTGCCAGCAGCTCCTCTGGACAGGGGGCTTACGAGCAGTACTTC.